This passage covers 31 T cell receptor beta chains from one sample sequenced in a study of PD-1 blockade in classical Hodgkin lymphoma. Time point given: cycle 4 day 1 (C4D1), after about 6 weeks of nivolumab. The patients all showed relapse after autologous stem cell transplantation, while their brentuximab vedotin exposure varied. Thawed PBMCs were the source of CD4+ T cells, purified by magnetic negative selection. TCRdb's copy holds only in-frame clones and misses some; the assay was immunoSEQ multiplex PCR. The sample shows roughly 35,000 clones, approximately 90% of them seen only once. Material: CD4+ T cells from blood, obtained before the fourth cycle of nivolumab. The receptors stem from a human donor with classical Hodgkin lymphoma.

The chain combines TRBV20-1 with TRBJ2-2; D call uncertain. CDR1 is DFQATT, CDR2 SNEGSKA, per germline (reference sequence). Deletions cut 3 bases from V and 5 bases from J, with 4 bases between. The CDR3 totals 11 residues. The CDR3 here is CSASGTGELFF. CDR3 in DNA: TGCAGTGCTAGCGGGACCGGGGAGCTGTTTTTT.

This rearrangement joins TRBV28 to TRBJ1-4; TRBD1 might be the D (5 bases). Trimming removed 2 bases from V and 7 bases from J, with 11 bases in between. The CDR3 spans 14 residues. Per germline, CDR1 MDHEN and CDR2 SYDVKM. The CDR3 spells CASSLILGGEKLFF. Here the CDR3 DNA reads TGTGCCAGCAGTTTAATTTTGGGGGGTGAAAAACTGTTTTTT.

The chain uses TRBV19 and TRBJ1-1; D gene uncertain. The CDR3 contains 15 residues. The ends were cut back, 3 bases at V and 5 bases at J, with 16 bases in the middle. CDR1 is LNHDA, CDR2 SQIVND, per germline (reference sequence). This CDR3 reads CASSMDNWSGTEAFF. The CDR3 DNA reads TGTGCCAGTAGTATGGATAACTGGTCGGGTACTGAAGCTTTCTTT.

The chain is built from TRBV2 and TRBJ2-1; no clear D. Looked up from germline, CDR1 is SNHLY and CDR2 is FYNNEI. V was shortened by 3 bases and J by 14 bases, with 14 bases between the two germline ends. CDR3 length equals 12 residues. The CDR3 DNA follows: TGTGCCAGCAGTGACGAACACACCAAGGAGTTCTTC. This sequence encodes CASSDEHTKEFF.

CDR3 in amino acids: CASRPSGTRSYEQYF. The CDR3 region has the DNA TGTGCCAGTAGACCCTCCGGGACTCGCTCCTACGAGCAGTACTTC. The chain uses TRBV19 and TRBJ2-7; a possible D gene is TRBD2 (6 bases). V shed 6 bases and J shed 0 bases, with 15 bases lying between them. This CDR3 has 15 amino acids. Germline CDR1 LNHDA, CDR2 SQIVND (reference sequence).

The chain is built from TRBV9 and TRBJ1-1; 7 nucleotides match TRBD1. Germline assignment: CDR1 SGDLS and CDR2 YYNGEE. The J segment lost 7 bases and the V segment lost 3 bases, leaving 6 bases of the junction unmatched. The CDR3 length is 13 residues. The CDR3 is CASSAGTAHEAFF. CDR3 nucleotides: TGTGCCAGCAGCGCAGGGACAGCCCATGAAGCTTTCTTT.

The chain joins TRBV6-1 to TRBJ2-3; a possible D gene is TRBD2 (7 bases). This CDR3 comprises 18 residues. Germline loops: CDR1 MNHNS, CDR2 SASEGT. The V gene lost 4 bases and the J gene lost 1 base, with 21 bases spanning the gap. DNA for the CDR3: TGTGCCAGCAGTGGGTCGGGGGGCCGTGCGTTCGGCACAGATACGCAGTATTTT. It encodes CASSGSGGRAFGTDTQYF.

The chain recombines TRBV19 with TRBJ1-1; 10 bases are shared with TRBD1. CDR3 length: 13 residues. Germline CDR1 LNHDA, CDR2 SQIVND (reference sequence). Losses at the gene ends were 6 bases for V and 7 bases for J; bases not matched to a gene: 5. As DNA, the CDR3 is TGTGCCAGTAGGTTGACAGGGGGCTATGAAGCTTTCTTT. This translates into CASRLTGGYEAFF.

This clone was detected only a few times. This chain links TRBV5-1 with TRBJ1-2; 11 nucleotides line up with TRBD1. V was pared by 4 bases and J by 13 bases, with 3 bases of the junction left unmatched. The CDR3 runs to 11 residues. CDR1 and CDR2 (germline): SGHRS, YFSETQ. The DNA for the CDR3 is TGCGCCAGCAGCCCGGGGACAGGGGGCACCTTC. It encodes CASSPGTGGTF.

The chain employs TRBV6-6 and TRBJ1-2; D is unresolved. CDR1 and CDR2 (germline): MNHNY, SVGAGI (reference sequence). V lost 0 bases to trimming and J lost 2 bases, with 10 bases between them. This CDR3 region has 15 residues. The CDR3 coding sequence is TGTGCCAGCAGTTACTCGAGTCTACTGAACTATGGCTACACCTTC. Its translation is CASSYSSLLNYGYTF.

The CDR3 reads CASSPLQGTNQPQHF. CDR3 nucleotide sequence: TGTGCCAGCAGTCCACTACAGGGGACCAATCAGCCCCAGCATTTT. The rearrangement joins TRBV27 to TRBJ1-5; 7 nucleotides align to TRBD1. Per germline, CDR1 MNHEY and CDR2 SMNVEV (reference sequence). Trimming removed 5 bases from V and 3 bases from J; junction bases left unmatched: 7. The CDR3 is made up of 15 amino acids.

V is TRBV5-1 and J is TRBJ2-1, with D perhaps matching TRBD2 (6 bases). From germline, CDR1 is SGHRS and CDR2 YFSETQ. The CDR3 is made up of 16 amino acids. V was trimmed by 3 bases and J by 0 bases, leaving 13 bases between them. The CDR3 loop reads CASSSGVGYSYNEQFF. CDR3 DNA sequence: TGCGCCAGCAGCTCGGGGGTCGGGTACTCCTACAATGAGCAGTTCTTC.

This clone appeared a single time. V usage is TRBV6-1 and J usage is TRBJ2-5; D might be TRBD2 (5 bases). Germline V gene lookup returns CDR1 MNHNS and CDR2 SASEGT. The germline V and J ends were trimmed by 2 bases and 5 bases, with 15 bases remaining between them. This CDR3 has 15 amino acids. CDR3 in DNA: TGTGCCAGCAGTGAACGGGGTGACGGATGGGAGACCCAGTACTTC. This translates into CASSERGDGWETQYF.

V is TRBV29-1 and J is TRBJ2-3; 8 bases map to TRBD1. The CDR3 covers 10 residues. Losses at the gene ends were 7 bases for V and 8 bases for J; bases not matched to a gene: 2. Germline V lookup: CDR1 SQVTM, CDR2 ANQGSEA. The CDR3 bases are TGCAGCGCTGACAGGGGTACGCAGTATTTT. Encoded protein: CSADRGTQYF.

The genes are TRBV5-1 and TRBJ2-3; D is possibly TRBD1 (5 bases). V shed 0 bases and J shed 5 bases, with 10 bases lying between them. The CDR3 contains 14 residues. Germline CDR1 and CDR2: SGHRS and YFSETQ. The CDR3 reads CASSLGQTRDTQYF. The CDR3 DNA reads as TGCGCCAGCAGCTTGGGACAGACGAGAGATACGCAGTATTTT.

The J gene is TRBJ1-4, the V gene TRBV12-5, with D hard to call. CDR1 and CDR2 from the germline V gene are LGHNT and FRNRAP. CDR3 size: 16 residues. V lost 1 base to trimming and J lost 3 bases, with 12 bases between them. CDR3 coding DNA: TGTGCTAGTGGTTTGGGACTATCTCCGGCTAATGAAAAACTGTTTTTT. Translating gives CASGLGLSPANEKLFF.

The chain joins TRBV6-4 to TRBJ2-1, with D tentatively TRBD1 or TRBD2 (5 bases each). V gave up 7 bases and J gave up 5 bases, with 18 bases separating them. Germline V gives CDR1 MRHNA, CDR2 SNTAGT. The CDR3 covers 15 residues. CDR3 in DNA: TGTGCCAGCAATAGCGTCGTCGGACAAGACAATGAGCAGTTCTTC. Translation: CASNSVVGQDNEQFF.

V is TRBV27 and J is TRBJ1-2; D gene ambiguous. The CDR3 runs 15 residues. V was shortened by 0 bases and J by 5 bases, with 13 bases between the two germline ends. The germline V gene encodes CDR1 MNHEY and CDR2 SMNVEV (reference sequence). The CDR3 reads CASSLSRQPMYGYTF. The CDR3, as DNA: TGTGCCAGCAGTTTATCGAGGCAGCCCATGTATGGCTACACCTTC.

The chain uses TRBV10-3 and TRBJ1-4; TRBD1 might be the D (6 bases). Trimming cost V 3 bases and J 7 bases, with 15 bases left between them. CDR3 length: 15 amino acids. The germline V gene has CDR1 ENHRY and CDR2 SYGVKD. CDR3 sequence: CAISDSDRSGEKLFF. DNA of the CDR3: TGTGCCATCAGTGACTCGGACAGAAGTGGTGAAAAACTGTTTTTT.

The V call is TRBV5-1, the J call TRBJ1-1; 11 nucleotides agree with TRBD1. Germline V gene lookup returns CDR1 SGHRS and CDR2 YFSETQ. There are 15 residues in the CDR3. Unmatched junction bases numbered 7, after V lost 4 bases and J lost 5 bases. CDR3 region: CASSLQDRGRTEAFF. Here the CDR3 DNA reads TGCGCCAGCAGCCTGCAGGACAGGGGGCGGACTGAAGCTTTCTTT.

The chain is built from TRBV27 and TRBJ2-2; 7 bases fit TRBD1. The ends lost 6 bases at V and 0 bases at J; junction bases unmatched: 1. This CDR3 is 14 amino acids long. Germline V lookup: CDR1 MNHEY, CDR2 SMNVEV (reference sequence). DNA for the CDR3: TGTGCCAGCAGCGGGACAGCGAACACCGGGGAGCTGTTTTTT. It specifies CASSGTANTGELFF.

The chain links TRBV28 to TRBJ1-2; D is perhaps TRBD1 (6 bases). CDR3 size: 16 residues. The V end lost 6 bases, the J end lost 4 bases, and 21 bases lay between the germline ends. Germline loops: CDR1 MDHEN, CDR2 SYDVKM. The CDR3 loop reads CASSQGEGGPLYGYTF. Written as DNA, the CDR3 is TGTGCCAGCAGCCAAGGGGAAGGGGGACCCCTCTATGGCTACACCTTC.

The J gene is TRBJ2-2, the V gene TRBV18; the D is unclear. Germline-derived CDR1 and CDR2 are KGHSH and LQKENI. The CDR3 sequence is 15 residues long. Trimming took off 0 bases at V and 1 base at J, with 6 bases between the two ends. The CDR3 nucleotides are TGTGCCAGCTCACCACCCCGAGGGAACACCGGGGAGCTGTTTTTT. Protein product: CASSPPRGNTGELFF.

V and J are TRBV28 and TRBJ1-4, with 8 positions matching TRBD1. In germline, CDR1 is MDHEN, CDR2 SYDVKM. The CDR3 totals 16 residues. Trimming took 5 bases from V and 4 from J; bases not matched to a gene: 9. The CDR3 spells CASSPSGTGINEKLFF. CDR3 coding DNA: TGTGCCAGCAGTCCAAGTGGGACAGGAATTAATGAAAAACTGTTTTTT. Based on the CDR3 plus reference TRBV28 and TRBJ1-4, the full variable domain is DVKVTQSSRYLVKRTGEKVFLECVQDMDHENMFWYRQDPGLGLRLIYFSYDVKMKEKGDIPEGYSVSREKKERFSLILESASTNQTSMYLCASSPSGTGINEKLFFGSGTQLSVL.

The V call is TRBV5-5, the J call TRBJ2-2; 10 nucleotides agree with TRBD2. The CDR3 contains 18 residues. The V gene's germline CDR1 is SGHKS and CDR2 YYEKEE (reference sequence). The ends lost 0 bases at V and 6 bases at J; junction bases unmatched: 11. CDR3 nucleotides: TGTGCCAGCAGCTTGGCTCCTAGCGGGAGAGTTTTGTCCGGGGAGCTGTTTTTT. Translated: CASSLAPSGRVLSGELFF.

The gene calls are TRBV15 and TRBJ1-2; 8 bases agree with TRBD1. V gave up 1 base and J gave up 4 bases; unmatched junction bases: 8. Germline V CDR1 and CDR2: LNHNV, YYDKDF (reference sequence). CDR3 size: 16 residues. The DNA of the CDR3 is TGTGCCACCAGCAGAGTGGTCGGCAGGGGGCTCTATGGCTACACCTTC. This sequence encodes CATSRVVGRGLYGYTF. The entire variable domain, with the rest obtained from reference TRBV15 and TRBJ1-2, is as follows: DAMVIQNPRYQVTQFGKPVTLSCSQTLNHNVMYWYQQKSSQAPKLLFHYYDKDFNNEADTPDNFQSRRPNTSFCFLDIRSPGLGDTAMYLCATSRVVGRGLYGYTFGSGTRLTVV.

J is TRBJ2-3 and V is TRBV11-3; a weak D match, TRBD1 (5 bases). The germline CDR1 and CDR2 sequences are SGHNT and YENEEA. V was clipped by 3 bases and J by 1 base, with 14 bases between them. This CDR3 has 16 residues. DNA for the CDR3: TGTGCCAGCAGCTTCAAGACAGCGTTTGGCACAGATACGCAGTATTTT. Amino acids: CASSFKTAFGTDTQYF.

J is TRBJ2-2 and V is TRBV10-3; D not certain. In germline, CDR1 is ENHRY, CDR2 SYGVKD. The V end was cut by 11 bases, the J end by 3 bases, with 16 bases between. The CDR3 covers 14 residues. CDR3 coding DNA: TGTGCCGCCCACCCCTGGGGTGACACCGGGGAGCTGTTTTTT. This gives the protein CAAHPWGDTGELFF.

The chain couples TRBV11-2 to TRBJ2-5, with 8 nucleotides matching TRBD2. Trimming cost V 2 bases and J 0 bases; bases outside gene matches: 2. Germline CDR1 SGHAT, CDR2 FQNNGV. The CDR3 covers 15 residues. The CDR3 coding sequence is TGTGCCAGCAGCTTACGGGGGGGGGACCAAGAGACCCAGTACTTC. Translated, it gives CASSLRGGDQETQYF.

This clone was seen once. The CDR3 DNA reads TGTGCCAGTAGCCAAACAGGGGGTGGCAATCAGCCCCAGCATTTT. This codes for CASSQTGGGNQPQHF. The chain uses TRBV19 and TRBJ1-5, with 8 bases that match TRBD1. This CDR3 region has 15 residues. Trimming removed 6 bases from V and 2 bases from J; junction bases left unmatched: 6. Germline lookup yields CDR1 LNHDA and CDR2 SQIVND (reference sequence).

This clone was seen once. CDR3 sequence reads: CASSGGSNQPQHF. DNA of the CDR3: TGTGCCAGCAGTGGAGGCAGCAATCAGCCCCAGCATTTT. The gene calls are TRBV2 and TRBJ1-5; no clear D. The CDR3 is 13 amino acids. Deletions cut 4 bases from V and 1 base from J, with 5 bases between. CDR1 SNHLY and CDR2 FYNNEI come from the germline V gene.